This TCR beta chain was captured in a study of metastatic and nonmetastatic thyroid tumors. The wider study: A comparison of repertoires was made across blood and tumor or nodule tissue from malignant and benign thyroid patients. Overall study findings and caveats: When malignant thyroid tumors were compared with benign nodules, TCR beta diversity was reportedly significantly higher in the malignant tumors. This held in both blood and tumor samples.

In the study's own analysis: It was from CDR3 differences across clinicopathological groups that a distant-metastasis classifier for papillary thyroid cancer was built. TCRdb re-called clones from the PCR reads using MiXCR. The V and J calls follow TCRdb's processing rather than the paper's. The data contain tens of thousands of clones, about 17% of them seen just once; the ten biggest clones take up around 13%. Before thyroid surgery, none of the patients had received any treatment. This CDR3 comprises 19 residues. V lost 3 bases and J 0 bases, leaving 24 bases between the germline ends. The germline gives CDR1 DFQATT, CDR2 SNEGSKA (reference sequence). This clone appeared many times. Its antigen is unidentified.

The chain couples TRBV20-1 to TRBJ1-3; tentative D call: TRBD1 (5 bases). The TCR originated in a female donor with papillary thyroid cancer or a benign thyroid nodule (not recorded which). Some clones in this sample may be carry-over from other donors' samples. Sequencing was done on a sample of blood. The DNA for the CDR3 is TGCAGTGCTAGTCGGGGGATCCTTAACCTTGCCGGCTCTGGAAACACCATATATTTT. It specifies CSASRGILNLAGSGNTIYF.